The present T cell receptor (beta chain) was sequenced within a study of neurological immune-mediated disorders. This clonotype has ten or more counts. Its target is unknown. The making of cDNA relied on 5'RACE with 10-nucleotide random UMIs. TCRdb reanalysed the 5' RACE reads using MiXCR and keeps one entry per CDR3 protein. The data contain about 88,000 distinct CDR3 sequences, roughly 3.5% of them singletons. Trimming took 3 bases from V and 4 from J, leaving 9 bases between them. The CDR3 consists of 12 residues. Germline loops: CDR1 DFQATT, CDR2 SNEGSKA (reference sequence). General observations from the study: On phylogenetic grouping, the repertoires of 18 of 34 multiple sclerosis patients fell within one related-CDR3 cluster, constituting a possible signature. Levels of TCR clonal expansion peaked in HTLV-1-associated myelopathy and reached their lowest in multiple sclerosis, under those of healthy controls.

Source material was 2 million unsorted PBMCs, stored at -80 °C in RNAlater. The source material was PBMCs. This receptor was obtained from a woman in her late teens or twenties with multiple sclerosis. This chain joins TRBV20-1 and TRBJ1-1; D ambiguous. The CDR3 nucleotides read TGCAGTGCTAGGTCCAGCCTCACTGAAGCTTTCTTT. This gives the protein CSARSSLTEAFF.